This paragraph covers one TCR beta chain sequence. Its antigen remains unknown. These data are taken from a study of beta chain features in type 1 diabetes. The V gene end was trimmed by 1 base and the J gene end by 8 bases; junction bases not matched to a gene: 5. The CDR3 sequence is 16 residues long. The V gene's germline CDR1 is LGHNT and CDR2 FRNRAP. The isolated RNA, all of it, was reverse transcribed, so expressed TCRB transcripts were what got sequenced. Using immunoSEQ multiplex PCR, the repertoire was profiled, and TCRdb retains in-frame clones only, with some absent. The data contain more than 8,000 clones, approximately 80% of them singletons. Points from the study as a whole: Type 1 diabetes patients had VDJ junctions that carried fewer insertions and more deletions.

The source of this sequence is a woman aged 18 to 35 in good health. Sequencing used Tregs from blood. The chain has TRBV12-5 and TRBJ2-2; 12 bases map to TRBD1. The CDR3 loop reads CASGLAQGQGAGELFF. In nucleotides, the CDR3 is TGTGCTAGTGGTTTGGCCCAGGGACAGGGGGCTGGGGAGCTGTTTTTT. The complete variable domain, with remaining parts taken from reference TRBV12-5 and TRBJ2-2, reads DARVTQTPRHKVTEMGQEVTMRCQPILGHNTVFWYRQTMMQGLELLAYFRNRAPLDDSGMPKDRFSAEMPDATLATLKIQPSEPRDSAVYFCASGLAQGQGAGELFFGEGSRLTVL.